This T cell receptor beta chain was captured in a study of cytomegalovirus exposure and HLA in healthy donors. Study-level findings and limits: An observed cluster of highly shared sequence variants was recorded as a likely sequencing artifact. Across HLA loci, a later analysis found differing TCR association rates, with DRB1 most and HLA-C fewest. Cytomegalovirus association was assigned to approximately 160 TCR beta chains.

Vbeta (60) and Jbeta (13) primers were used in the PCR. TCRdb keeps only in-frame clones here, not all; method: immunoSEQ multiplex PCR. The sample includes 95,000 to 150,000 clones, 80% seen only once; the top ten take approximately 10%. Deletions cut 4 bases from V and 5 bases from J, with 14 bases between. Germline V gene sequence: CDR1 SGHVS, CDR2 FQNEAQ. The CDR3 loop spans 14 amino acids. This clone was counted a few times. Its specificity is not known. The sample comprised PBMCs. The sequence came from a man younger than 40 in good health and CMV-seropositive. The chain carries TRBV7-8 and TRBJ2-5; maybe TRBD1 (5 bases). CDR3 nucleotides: TGTGCCAGCAGCTCTTGGGGCTCCGAGGAGACCCAGTACTTC. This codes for CASSSWGSEETQYF.